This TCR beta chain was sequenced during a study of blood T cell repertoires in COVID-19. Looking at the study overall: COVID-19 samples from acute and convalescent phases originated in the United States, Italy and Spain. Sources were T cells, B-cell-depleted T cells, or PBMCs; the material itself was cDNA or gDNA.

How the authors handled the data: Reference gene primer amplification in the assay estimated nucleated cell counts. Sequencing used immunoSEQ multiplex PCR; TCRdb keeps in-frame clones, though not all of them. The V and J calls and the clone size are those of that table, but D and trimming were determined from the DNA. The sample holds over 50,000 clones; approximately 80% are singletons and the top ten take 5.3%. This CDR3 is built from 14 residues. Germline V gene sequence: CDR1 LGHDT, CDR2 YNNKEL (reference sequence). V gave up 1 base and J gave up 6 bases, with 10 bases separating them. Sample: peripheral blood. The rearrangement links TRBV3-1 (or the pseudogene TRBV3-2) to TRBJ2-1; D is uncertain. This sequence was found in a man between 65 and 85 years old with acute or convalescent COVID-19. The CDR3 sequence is CASSQAGEVNEQFF. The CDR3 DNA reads TGTGCCAGCAGCCAAGCCGGAGAAGTCAATGAGCAGTTCTTC.